This TCR beta chain was sequenced during a study of immune evolution from preneoplasia to lung adenocarcinoma. Comment on this clone: One end of the junction does not line up with germline, which may come from a read error.

The CDR3 runs to 15 residues. The germline gives CDR1 SNHLY, CDR2 FYNNEI. Profiling relied on immunoSEQ multiplex PCR, and the TCRdb table lists in-frame clones only, not all of them. The sample yields approximately 26,000 clones, about 76% seen once. The chain links TRBV2 to TRBJ2-2; D remains ambiguous. The sample comprised FFPE invasive lung adenocarcinoma tissue. The origin of this receptor is a person between 60 and 69 years old with invasive lung adenocarcinoma. Some clones in this sample may be carry-over from other donors' samples. This CDR3 reads CASSEEHLNAGELFF. CDR3 DNA: TGTGCCAGCAGTGAAGAACATCTGAACGCCGGGGAGCTGTTTTTT.